These 25 T cell receptor beta chains share one sample of origin, sequenced in a study of T cells after yellow fever vaccination (dated by TCRdb to between 2017 and 2020). In light of the paper, this sample's treatment or condition label describes: live attenuated yellow fever vaccine strain. The library came from 5' RACE. Reads for this sample came from an Illumina HiSeq 2500. TCRdb redid the processing of the public reads, applying fastp at Q25 and MiXCR, and retained in-frame beta chains. Rows with a matching CDR3 protein are joined into one entry that keeps the most common DNA and genes. In this sample the table shows under 300,000 distinct CDR3 sequences, 6% to 8% of which occur a single time. Together, the top ten hold more than 0.85% of the sample. This sample comprised CD4+ T cells sorted from PBMCs, obtained on the day of the yellow fever booster vaccination. All receptors derive from a man aged 30 to 45 who received the YFV17D yellow fever vaccine.

This clonotype was seen more than once but under ten times. The V gene is TRBV20-1, the J gene TRBJ1-1; the D gene is possibly TRBD1 (6 bases). CDR1 and CDR2 (germline): DFQATT, SNEGSKA (reference sequence). The CDR3 has 14 amino acids. Trimming removed 8 bases at V and 0 bases at J, with 16 bases between. DNA of the CDR3: TGCAGTACCGTGACCGGGACAATGAACACTGAAGCTTTCTTT. Residues: CSTVTGTMNTEAFF.

V usage is TRBV6-1 and J usage is TRBJ2-3; D is uncertain. From germline, CDR1 is MNHNS and CDR2 SASEGT. Trimming left V 6 bases short and J 4 bases short, with 17 bases between. The CDR3 is made up of 15 amino acids. CDR3: CASRDLGSAADTQYF. Here the CDR3 DNA reads TGTGCCAGCAGGGACCTGGGGTCCGCGGCAGATACGCAGTATTTT.

This clonotype was detected only a few times. The CDR3 loop is CATSPAGEETQYF. CDR3 DNA sequence: TGTGCCACCAGCCCAGCCGGGGAAGAGACCCAGTACTTC. The chain couples TRBV6-1 to TRBJ2-5, with a tentative D call TRBD2 (5 bases). From germline, CDR1 is MNHNS and CDR2 SASEGT. The CDR3 contains 13 residues. Trimming cost V 10 bases and J 3 bases, with 15 bases left between them.

This clonotype has a count of ten or more. V usage is TRBV7-2 and J usage is TRBJ2-4, with D unresolved. The CDR3 runs 13 residues. Trimming pared 7 bases from V and 0 bases from J, leaving 7 bases between. Germline CDR1 and CDR2: SGHTA and FQGNSA. As DNA, the CDR3 is TGTGCCAGCAAGGAGCCAGCCAAAAACATTCAGTACTTC. Its protein is CASKEPAKNIQYF.

The V and J genes are TRBV23-1 and TRBJ1-6; D remains unclear. TRBV23-1 is placed among ORFs of uncertain function. Trimming stripped 3 bases from V and 0 bases from J, with 15 bases between. CDR3 size: 18 residues. The CDR3, as DNA: TGCGCCAGCAGTCACTCGCACCGTCCCAGCTCCTATAATTCACCCCTCCACTTT. Amino acid sequence: CASSHSHRPSSYNSPLHF.

This clonotype came up a few times. This chain connects TRBV3-1 to TRBJ2-6; the D gene could be TRBD1 or TRBD2 (5 bases each). This CDR3 spans 15 amino acids. Germline values: CDR1 LGHDT, CDR2 YNNKEL (reference sequence). The ends were cut back, 1 base at V and 2 bases at J, with 6 bases in the middle. The CDR3 loop is CASSQGGAGANVLTF. DNA for the CDR3: TGTGCCAGCAGCCAAGGAGGGGCTGGGGCCAACGTCCTGACTTTC.

This clonotype was picked up many times. The DNA is left out, because the CDR3 cannot be placed on it with certainty; the CDR3 is given as TCRdb lists it. The chain is built from TRBV5-1 and TRBJ2-3; the D call TRBD1 from the table was never checked on the DNA. The CDR3 adds up to 15 amino acids, both ends counted. From germline, CDR1 is SGHRS and CDR2 YFSETQ. The CDR3 region is CASSSSGGTTDTQYF.

A remark on this clonotype: This clone may be a read error of a much larger clone one base away. V is TRBV11-2 and J is TRBJ2-1; TRBD2 agrees at 8 bases. Germline CDR1 SGHAT, CDR2 FQNNGV. This CDR3 region has 17 residues. V trimming: 5 bases; J trimming: 3 bases; junction bases outside the gene matches: 12. DNA of the CDR3: TGTGCCAGCAGCAACGAGACGCCTAGCGGGCTCTACAATGAGCAGTTCTTC. It specifies CASSNETPSGLYNEQFF.

This clonotype occurred a few times. This chain joins TRBV10-3 and TRBJ1-6; 9 bases agree with TRBD1. Germline V gene lookup returns CDR1 ENHRY and CDR2 SYGVKD. This CDR3 contains 13 residues. The V segment lost 10 bases and the J segment 9 bases; nucleotides outside the gene matches: 7. In nucleotides, the CDR3 is TGTGCCAGCTCGACAGGGGGGGGTTCACCCCTCCACTTT. This sequence encodes CASSTGGGSPLHF.

This clonotype was seen repeatedly, ten times or more. V is TRBV11-2 and J is TRBJ2-1, with TRBD2 matching 12 bases. This CDR3 contains 16 residues. Germline-derived CDR1 and CDR2 are SGHAT and FQNNGV. Germline trimming cut 5 bases from V and 4 bases from J; bases unmatched to any gene: 6. The CDR3 sequence is CASSATLAGGYNEQFF. As DNA, the CDR3 is TGTGCCAGCAGCGCAACCCTAGCGGGAGGGTACAATGAGCAGTTCTTC.

This clonotype was recorded at least ten times. This chain connects TRBV29-1 to TRBJ2-1, with TRBD2 matching 10 bases. Germline V gene sequence: CDR1 SQVTM, CDR2 ANQGSEA. Trimming cost V 4 bases and J 6 bases; bases outside gene matches: 3. CDR3 length: 13 residues. The CDR3 region is CSVGASGSNEQFF. The DNA for the CDR3 is TGCAGCGTTGGCGCTAGCGGGAGCAATGAGCAGTTCTTC.

This clonotype occurred a few times. The CDR3 spells CSANSLSKGQYF. The CDR3 DNA reads TGCAGTGCTAACTCTCTTTCGAAGGGGCAGTACTTC. The chain couples TRBV20-1 to TRBJ2-7; no firm D call. Trimming pared 4 bases from V and 9 bases from J, leaving 16 bases between. The V gene's germline CDR1 is DFQATT and CDR2 SNEGSKA (reference sequence). The CDR3 runs 12 residues.

V gene TRBV19 combines with J gene TRBJ2-2, with TRBD2 matching 7 bases. The germline V gene encodes CDR1 LNHDA and CDR2 SQIVND (reference sequence). This CDR3 spans 15 amino acids. Losses at the gene ends were 3 bases for V and 5 bases for J; bases not matched to a gene: 6. The CDR3 DNA follows: TGTGCCAGTAGTATTGGCGGGAGCCGGACCGGGGAGCTGTTTTTT. It encodes CASSIGGSRTGELFF. Combining the CDR3 with reference TRBV19 and TRBJ2-2 gives the whole variable domain DGGITQSPKYLFRKEGQNVTLSCEQNLNHDAMYWYRQDPGQGLRLIYYSQIVNDFQKGDIAEGYSVSREKKESFPLTVTSAQKNPTAFYLCASSIGGSRTGELFFGEGSRLTVL.

In its sample, this clonotype was seen many times. This sequence joins TRBV7-3 and TRBJ2-5, with D possibly TRBD1 on 5 matching bases. Germline CDR1 and CDR2: SGHTA and FQGTGA. The CDR3 sequence is 17 residues long. Trimming cost V 4 bases and J 5 bases, with 23 bases left between them. CDR3 loop: CASSSRQGETFQETQYF. In DNA, the CDR3 is TGTGCCAGCAGCTCCCGGCAGGGCGAAACCTTCCAGGAGACCCAGTACTTC.

The J gene is TRBJ2-2, the V gene TRBV5-5; 8 bases map to TRBD2. Germline trimming cut 2 bases from V and 6 bases from J; bases unmatched to any gene: 3. This CDR3 is built from 14 residues. CDR1 is SGHKS, CDR2 YYEKEE, per germline (reference sequence). The CDR3 is CASSFGGAAGELFF. DNA of the CDR3: TGTGCCAGCAGCTTCGGGGGGGCCGCCGGGGAGCTGTTTTTT. Complete variable domain (other parts from reference TRBV5-5 and TRBJ2-2): DAGVTQSPTHLIKTRGQQVTLRCSPISGHKSVSWYQQVLGQGPQFIFQYYEKEERGRGNFPDRFSARQFPNYSSELNVNALLLGDSALYLCASSFGGAAGELFFGEGSRLTVL.

This clonotype was detected many times. The J gene is TRBJ1-4, the V gene TRBV7-9; D is uncertain. Germline-derived CDR1 and CDR2 are SEHNR and FQNEAQ (reference sequence). Trimming pared 0 bases from V and 7 bases from J, leaving 3 bases between. The CDR3 covers 12 residues. In DNA, the CDR3 is TGTGCCAGCAGCTTAGCTGTTGAAAAACTGTTTTTT. Translated: CASSLAVEKLFF. Together with reference TRBV7-9 and TRBJ1-4, the CDR3 gives the full variable domain: DTGVSQNPRHKITKRGQNVTFRCDPISEHNRLYWYRQTLGQGPEFLTYFQNEAQLEKSRLLSDRFSAERPKGSFSTLEIQRTEQGDSAMYLCASSLAVEKLFFGSGTQLSVL.

The genes are TRBV7-2 and TRBJ1-2, with 8 bases that match TRBD1. The V segment lost 5 bases and the J segment 8 bases; nucleotides outside the gene matches: 16. From germline, CDR1 is SGHTA and CDR2 FQGNSA. This CDR3 has 16 amino acids. For the CDR3, the DNA is TGTGCCAGCAGCCACTCTCAGGGACAGGAGGCTAGCGGCTACACCTTC. This sequence encodes CASSHSQGQEASGYTF.

This clonotype was recorded many times. CDR3 residues: CASSLSTGGPKNEQFF. DNA for the CDR3: TGTGCCAGCAGTTTATCTACGGGAGGGCCGAAGAATGAGCAGTTCTTC. The chain combines TRBV27 with TRBJ2-1, with 8 bases that match TRBD2. V shed 0 bases, J shed 7 bases, and the junction held 8 bases outside the gene matches. CDR3 length: 16 residues. The germline V gene has CDR1 MNHEY and CDR2 SMNVEV (reference sequence).

This clonotype was observed many times. This chain joins TRBV12-3 or TRBV12-4 and TRBJ2-2; weak D call: TRBD2 (6 bases). The V gene lost 5 bases and the J gene lost 7 bases, with 8 bases spanning the gap. CDR3 size: 12 residues. The CDR3 coding sequence is TGTGCCAGCAGTGCGGGGATCGGGGAGCTGTTTTTT. Amino acids: CASSAGIGELFF.

This clonotype was observed a few times. The chain carries TRBV9 and TRBJ2-5; 9 bases align to TRBD2. There are 16 residues in the CDR3. Trimming removed 5 bases from V and 3 bases from J; junction bases left unmatched: 11. Germline CDR1 reads SGDLS; CDR2 reads YYNGEE. In DNA, the CDR3 is TGTGCCAGCAGAGTTCCTAGCGGGATGCGAGAAGAGACCCAGTACTTC. Residues: CASRVPSGMREETQYF.

V is TRBV20-1 and J is TRBJ2-1; 14 bases match TRBD2. The CDR3 loop spans 15 amino acids. Trimming cost V 6 bases and J 6 bases; bases outside gene matches: 7. Germline V gene lookup returns CDR1 DFQATT and CDR2 SNEGSKA (reference sequence). This chain's CDR3 is CSAIPGTSGSNEQFF. CDR3 bases: TGCAGTGCAATTCCCGGGACTAGCGGGAGCAATGAGCAGTTCTTC.

This clonotype was detected ten times or more. This chain connects TRBV4-3 to TRBJ2-3; D tentatively fits TRBD1 or TRBD2 (6 bases each). The CDR3 sequence is 19 residues long. Germline V CDR1 and CDR2: LGHNA, YSLEER. Trimming stripped 0 bases from V and 7 bases from J, with 26 bases between. The CDR3 coding sequence is TGCGCCAGCAGCCAAGAATGGGGGCGGGATTCCCCTTCTTTGTATACGCAGTATTTT. Amino acids: CASSQEWGRDSPSLYTQYF.

V and J are TRBV18 and TRBJ2-1; 12 positions match TRBD2. CDR1 is KGHSH, CDR2 LQKENI, per germline. The CDR3 loop spans 17 amino acids. The ends lost 3 bases at V and 10 bases at J; junction bases unmatched: 13. CDR3 in amino acids: CASSPPTWTSGAGEQFF. CDR3 in DNA: TGTGCCAGCTCACCTCCCACCTGGACTAGCGGGGCGGGAGAGCAGTTCTTC. The complete variable domain, with remaining parts taken from reference TRBV18 and TRBJ2-1, reads NAGVMQNPRHLVRRRGQEARLRCSPMKGHSHVYWYRQLPEEGLKFMVYLQKENIIDESGMPKERFSAEFPKEGPSILRIQQVVRGDSAAYFCASSPPTWTSGAGEQFFGPGTRLTVL.

V and J are TRBV20-1 and TRBJ2-7; D ambiguous. The CDR3 extends over 12 amino acids. CDR1 and CDR2 (germline): DFQATT, SNEGSKA (reference sequence). The germline V and J ends were trimmed by 3 bases and 4 bases, with 10 bases remaining between them. CDR3 amino acids: CSASPLLYEQYF. As DNA, the CDR3 is TGCAGTGCTAGCCCTCTCCTATACGAGCAGTACTTC.

This clonotype has only a few counts. The chain combines TRBV7-9 with TRBJ2-1; TRBD2 matches at 11 bases. Germline CDR1 SEHNR, CDR2 FQNEAQ (reference sequence). This CDR3 region has 14 residues. Germline trimming cut 1 base from V and 11 bases from J; bases unmatched to any gene: 4. The CDR3 loop is CASSLEASGGKQFF. The DNA of the CDR3 is TGTGCCAGCAGCTTAGAGGCTAGCGGGGGGAAGCAGTTCTTC.